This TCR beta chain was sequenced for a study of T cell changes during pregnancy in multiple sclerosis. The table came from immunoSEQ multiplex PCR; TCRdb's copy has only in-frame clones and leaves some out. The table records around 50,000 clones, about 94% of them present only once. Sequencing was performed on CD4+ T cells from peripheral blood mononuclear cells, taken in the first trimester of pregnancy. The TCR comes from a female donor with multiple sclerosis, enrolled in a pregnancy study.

CDR3 in DNA: TGTGCCAGCAGTTCGACCCCTAGCGGGTCGAACACCGGGGAGCTGTTTTTT. Its translation is CASSSTPSGSNTGELFF. The chain uses TRBV6-9 and TRBJ2-2, with 8 bases fitting TRBD2. This CDR3 contains 17 residues. Germline V CDR1 and CDR2: MNHGY, SVAAGI. The V gene end was trimmed by 4 bases and the J gene end by 0 bases; junction bases not matched to a gene: 7.